This T cell receptor beta chain derives from a study of shared clonotypes between healthy human individuals. Assay: immunoSEQ multiplex PCR; the TCRdb copy retains only in-frame clones and omits some. The repertoire consists of about 320,000 clones, with more than 75% occurring once and the leading ten covering around 15%. Germline V gene data show CDR1 as SGHVS and CDR2 as FNYEAQ. This CDR3 has 18 amino acids. V lost 5 bases to trimming and J lost 0 bases; unmatched junction nucleotides: 10. The genes are TRBV7-6 and TRBJ1-1, with TRBD1 identical over 12 bases. The sample was memory CD8+ T cells sorted from blood. Subset in this sample: CD45RO+ cells pooled with CCR7-negative TemRA cells. The TCR was taken from a man between 18 and 29 years old in good health. The CDR3 reads CASSPLLGQGAMNTEAFF. CDR3 bases: TGTGCCAGCAGCCCCCTGCTGGGACAGGGGGCCATGAACACTGAAGCTTTCTTT.